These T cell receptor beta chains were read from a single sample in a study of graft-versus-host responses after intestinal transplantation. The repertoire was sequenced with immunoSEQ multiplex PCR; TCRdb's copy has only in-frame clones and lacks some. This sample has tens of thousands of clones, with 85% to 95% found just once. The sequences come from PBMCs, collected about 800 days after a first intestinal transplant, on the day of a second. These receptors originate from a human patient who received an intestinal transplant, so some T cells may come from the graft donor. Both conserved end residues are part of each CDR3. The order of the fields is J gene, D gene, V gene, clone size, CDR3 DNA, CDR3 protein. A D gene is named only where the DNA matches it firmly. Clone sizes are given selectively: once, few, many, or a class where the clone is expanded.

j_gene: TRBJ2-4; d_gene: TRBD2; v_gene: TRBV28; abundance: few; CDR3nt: TGTGCCAGCAGTTTATACGGGGCTAGCGGGAGGGGGGACATTCAGTACTTC; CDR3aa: CASSLYGASGRGDIQYF
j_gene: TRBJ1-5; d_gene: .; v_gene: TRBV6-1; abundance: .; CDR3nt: TGTGCCAGCAGTGAGGGGCCGCATTATAGCAATCAGCCCCAGCATTTT; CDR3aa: CASSEGPHYSNQPQHF
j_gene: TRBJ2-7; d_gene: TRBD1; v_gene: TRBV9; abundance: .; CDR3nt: TGTGCCAGCAGCCAGACAGGGGGGAACTCCTACGAGCAGTACTTC; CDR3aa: CASSQTGGNSYEQYF
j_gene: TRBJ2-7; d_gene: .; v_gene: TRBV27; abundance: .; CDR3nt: TGTGCCAGCAGTTTCGTGGGAGTGGGCCCCTACGAGCAGTACTTC; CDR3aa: CASSFVGVGPYEQYF
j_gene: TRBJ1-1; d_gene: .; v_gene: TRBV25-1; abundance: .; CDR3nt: TGTGCCAGCAGAGCGGGGACGGGCACTGAAGCTTTCTTT; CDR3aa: CASRAGTGTEAFF
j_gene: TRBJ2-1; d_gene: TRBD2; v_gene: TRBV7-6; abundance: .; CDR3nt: TGTGCCAGCAGCCAAGCTGTGGGAGGGACCTACAATGAGCAGTTCTTC; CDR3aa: CASSQAVGGTYNEQFF
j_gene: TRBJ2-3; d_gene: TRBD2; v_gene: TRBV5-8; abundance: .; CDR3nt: TGTGCCAGCAGGATCGGACTAGCGGGAGGGGAACTCCTCACAGATACGCAGTATTTT; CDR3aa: CASRIGLAGGELLTDTQYF
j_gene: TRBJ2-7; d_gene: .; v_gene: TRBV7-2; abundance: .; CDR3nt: TGTGCCAGCACCTTCTCTACCGCCCGCGAGCAGTACTTC; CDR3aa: CASTFSTAREQYF
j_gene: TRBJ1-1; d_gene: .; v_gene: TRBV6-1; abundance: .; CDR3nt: TGTGCCAGCAGTGAAGGAAGAGAACCTGAAGCTTTCTTT; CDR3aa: CASSEGREPEAFF
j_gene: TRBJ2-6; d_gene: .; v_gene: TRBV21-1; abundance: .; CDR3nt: TGTGCCAGCAGCAAAAGGTGTTTCGGGGGCCACTCTGGGGCCAACGTCCTGACTTTC; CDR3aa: CASSKRCFGGHSGANVLTF
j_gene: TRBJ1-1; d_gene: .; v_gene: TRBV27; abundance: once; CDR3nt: TGTGCCAGCAGTCCCCTTTGGGACACTGAAGCTTTCTTT; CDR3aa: CASSPLWDTEAFF
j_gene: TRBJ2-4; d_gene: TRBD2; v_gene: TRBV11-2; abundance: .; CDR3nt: TGTGCCACGAAGTCCGGGGGGGCCAAAAACATTCAGTACTTC; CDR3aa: CATKSGGAKNIQYF
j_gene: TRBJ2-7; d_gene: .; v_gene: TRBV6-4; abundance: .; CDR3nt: TGTGCCAGCCTTAAGGTCGAGCAGTACTTC; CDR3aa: CASLKVEQYF
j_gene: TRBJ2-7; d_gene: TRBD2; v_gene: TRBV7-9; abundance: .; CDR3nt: TGTGCCAGCAGCTTACCGACTAGCGGGGACGAGCAGTACTTC; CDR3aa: CASSLPTSGDEQYF
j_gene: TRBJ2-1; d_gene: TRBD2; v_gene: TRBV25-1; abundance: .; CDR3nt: TGTGCCAGCACTCTCGGGGGGAATGAGCAGTTCTTC; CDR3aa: CASTLGGNEQFF
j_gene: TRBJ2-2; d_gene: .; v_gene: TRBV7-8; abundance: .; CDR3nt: TGTGCCAGCAGCTCTAGGGGAGACGGGGAGCTGTTTTTT; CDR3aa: CASSSRGDGELFF
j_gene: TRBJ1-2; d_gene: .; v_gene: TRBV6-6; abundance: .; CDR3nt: TGTGCCAGCAGTTACGTCGACAGGCCCAACTATGGCTACACCTTC; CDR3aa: CASSYVDRPNYGYTF
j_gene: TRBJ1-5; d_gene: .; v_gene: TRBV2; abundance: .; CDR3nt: TGTGCCAGCAGTCTGGACGGAAACAATCAGCCCCAGCATTTT; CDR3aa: CASSLDGNNQPQHF
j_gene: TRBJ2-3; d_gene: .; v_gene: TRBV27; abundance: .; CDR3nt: TGTCCCCGGGGTACGCAGTATTTT; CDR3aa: CPRGTQYF
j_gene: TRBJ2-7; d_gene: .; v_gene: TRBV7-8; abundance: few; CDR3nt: TGTGCCAGCAGCTTAGAGGCGGGCGTTACCTACGAGCAGTACTTC; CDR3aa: CASSLEAGVTYEQYF
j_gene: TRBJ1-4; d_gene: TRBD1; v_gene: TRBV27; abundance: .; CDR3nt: TGTGCCAGCAGTGATGCTACAGGGGGTAATGAAAAACTGTTTTTT; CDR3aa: CASSDATGGNEKLFF
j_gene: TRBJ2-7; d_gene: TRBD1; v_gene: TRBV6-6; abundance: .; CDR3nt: TGTGCCAGCAACCCCGGACAGGGGAGGGCCAGCGAGCAGTACTTC; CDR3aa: CASNPGQGRASEQYF
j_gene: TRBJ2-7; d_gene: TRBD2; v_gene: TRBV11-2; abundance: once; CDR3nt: TGTGCCAGCAGCTTAGATCAGGGACTATACTACGAGCAGTACTTC; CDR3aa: CASSLDQGLYYEQYF
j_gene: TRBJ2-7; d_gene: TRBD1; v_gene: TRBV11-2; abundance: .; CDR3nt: TGTGCCAGCAGCTTAGGGGGACAGGGGAGGAACGAGCAGTACTTC; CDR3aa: CASSLGGQGRNEQYF
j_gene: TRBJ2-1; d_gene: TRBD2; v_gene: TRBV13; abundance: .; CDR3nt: TGTGCCAGCAGCCGACGGGGACTAGCAGAAGGAGGTGAGCAGTTCTTC; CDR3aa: CASSRRGLAEGGEQFF
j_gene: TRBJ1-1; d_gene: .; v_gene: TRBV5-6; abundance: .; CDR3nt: TGTGCCAGCAGCTTGGGCAGGGGAGGTAATGAAGCTTTCTTT; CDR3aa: CASSLGRGGNEAFF
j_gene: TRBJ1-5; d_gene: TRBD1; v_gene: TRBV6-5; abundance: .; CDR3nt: TGTGCCAGCAGTTACGGACAGGCAAATCAGCCCCAGCATTTT; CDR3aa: CASSYGQANQPQHF
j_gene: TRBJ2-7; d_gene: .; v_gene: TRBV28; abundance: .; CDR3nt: TGTGCCAGCAGCGGGATCCGCGGAGGGCGCCCCTACGAGCAGTACTTC; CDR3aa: CASSGIRGGRPYEQYF
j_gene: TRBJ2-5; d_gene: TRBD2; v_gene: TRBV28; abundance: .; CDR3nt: TGTGCCAGCAGTTTAAGGGCTAGCGGACAAGAGACCCAGTACTTC; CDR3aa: CASSLRASGQETQYF
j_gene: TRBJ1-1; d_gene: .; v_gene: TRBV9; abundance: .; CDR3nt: TGTGCCAGCAGCGGAAGATCGGGGCTGAACACTGAAGCTTTCTTT; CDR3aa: CASSGRSGLNTEAFF
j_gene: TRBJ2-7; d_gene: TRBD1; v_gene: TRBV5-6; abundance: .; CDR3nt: TGTGCCAGCAGCGCGACAGGGGACTCCTACGAGCAGTACTTC; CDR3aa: CASSATGDSYEQYF
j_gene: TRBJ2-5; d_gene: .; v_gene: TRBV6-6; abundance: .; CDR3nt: TGTGCCAGCAGTTACCGAGTGGGCCGCGGGGAGACCCAGTACTTC; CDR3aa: CASSYRVGRGETQYF
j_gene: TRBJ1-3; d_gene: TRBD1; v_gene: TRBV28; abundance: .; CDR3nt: TGTGCCAGCAGTTTAATCCCCGGACAGGGCGGAAACACCATATATTTT; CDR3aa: CASSLIPGQGGNTIYF
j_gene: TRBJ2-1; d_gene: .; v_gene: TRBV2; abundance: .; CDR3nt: TGTGCCGGCAGTGAAGGGTGGGAAGGTACTGATGAGCAGTTCTTC; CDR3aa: CAGSEGWEGTDEQFF
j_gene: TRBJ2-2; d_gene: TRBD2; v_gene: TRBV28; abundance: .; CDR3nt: TGTGCCAGCAGTTTGGGGGGAGGGCCCGGCACCGGGGAGCTGTTTTTT; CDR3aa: CASSLGGGPGTGELFF
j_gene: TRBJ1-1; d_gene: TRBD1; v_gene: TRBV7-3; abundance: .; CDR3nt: TGTGCCAGCAGCCGGACAGGCGATGGGACTGAAGCTTTCTTT; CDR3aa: CASSRTGDGTEAFF
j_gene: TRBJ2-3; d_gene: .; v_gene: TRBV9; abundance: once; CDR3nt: TGTGCCAGCAGCGTAGGCGACAATACGCAGTATTTT; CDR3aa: CASSVGDNTQYF
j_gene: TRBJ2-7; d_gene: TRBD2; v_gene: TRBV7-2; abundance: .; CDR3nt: TGTGCCAGCAGCCAGGGACTAGTGGGAGAAACACACTTC; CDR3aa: CASSQGLVGETHF
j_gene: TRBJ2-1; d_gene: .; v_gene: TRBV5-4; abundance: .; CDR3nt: TGTGCCAGCAGCTTGGATAGCGGCTCCTACAATGAGCAGTTCTTC; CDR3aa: CASSLDSGSYNEQFF
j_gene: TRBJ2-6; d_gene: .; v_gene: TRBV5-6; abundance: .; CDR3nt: TGTGCCAGCAGCTTGTTTGGCAGTAGGTTAGACCTGACTTTC; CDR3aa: CASSLFGSRLDLTF